This TCR beta chain derives from a study of graft-versus-host responses after intestinal transplantation. V lost 6 bases, J lost 4 bases, and 10 bases stayed unmatched. The germline CDR1 and CDR2 sequences are SNHLY and FYNNEI. This CDR3 contains 15 residues. Libraries were prepared by immunoSEQ multiplex PCR; TCRdb keeps only in-frame clonotypes and omits some of them. This table has about 47,000 clones, roughly 93% appearing once. Sequenced here: PBMCs, sampled about 120 weeks after a first intestinal transplant, on the day of a second. The clonotype originates from a human patient who received an intestinal transplant, so some T cells may come from the graft donor. This chain connects TRBV2 to TRBJ2-5; 8 bases agree with TRBD1. The CDR3 nucleotides are TGTGCCAGCAGCTGGACAGGGCTAAGGCCAGAGACCCAGTACTTC. Its translation: CASSWTGLRPETQYF.